This record looks at one T cell receptor beta chain sequence and its context. The germline V gene encodes CDR1 SGHNT and CDR2 YYREEE (reference sequence). V lost 6 bases, J lost 0 bases, and 11 bases stayed unmatched. The CDR3 is 18 residues long. PCR was performed a second time for roughly 7 to 11 cycles using a sample-barcoded 5' primer and a J-beta primer mix. TCRdb recomputed calls from the 5' RACE reads with MiXCR, one row per CDR3 protein. The sample has under 2 million distinct CDR3 sequences; 30% to 40% are singletons. Every sample gave at least 6 micrograms of total RNA when it was extracted. The data were obtained in a study of blood T cells in healthy people across ages.

The chain links TRBV5-4 to TRBJ2-3, with 12 bases lining up with TRBD2. Sequenced: blood. The sequence was collected from a woman aged 30 to 39 in good health. For the CDR3, the DNA is TGTGCCAGCATGCCGGGACTAGCGGGCGCAACTAGCACAGATACGCAGTATTTT. Amino acid sequence: CASMPGLAGATSTDTQYF.